This T cell receptor (beta chain) was captured in a study of post-analysis software for immune sequencing data. Unique molecular identifiers tagged the TCR beta cDNA libraries. Once about 0.85 to 10 million T cells were used, 400,000 to 550,000 cDNA molecules resulted. TCRdb ran MiXCR on the PCR reads and lists one entry per CDR3 protein. Here the sample spans 350,000 to 450,000 distinct CDR3 sequences, less than 40% being singletons. Overall study results and limits: Multiple sclerosis patients had significantly lower normalized Chao1 diversity than controls. Higher frequency in patients than in controls was seen for about five TRBV segments, with TRBV5-6, TRBV5-1 and TRBV20-1 among them. Analysis by F measure revealed that same-batch samples clustered strongly together.

A note on this clonotype: Its antigen is unidentified.

Between the trimmed V and J ends, which lost 2 bases and 4 bases, there was a span of 11 bases. This CDR3 is 14 amino acids long. Germline V gene lookup returns CDR1 SGHVS and CDR2 FQNEAQ. The sequence was obtained from a girl aged 5 to 17 with multiple sclerosis. This chain uses TRBV7-8 with TRBJ1-2; D is undetermined. Sequenced input: blood. CDR3 sequence (DNA): TGTGCCAGCAGCTTATTGCCGGGCGTCTATGGCTACACCTTC. This translates into CASSLLPGVYGYTF.